The 11 T cell receptor beta chains below come from one sample, sequenced in a study of cytomegalovirus exposure and HLA in healthy donors. The PCR employed 60 Vbeta primers together with 13 Jbeta primers. Sequenced by immunoSEQ multiplex PCR; TCRdb stores in-frame clones only, minus some. The table records about 77,000 clones, 75% to 85% of them present only once. Source material: PBMCs. All receptors derive from a man in his forties in good health and CMV-seronegative.

The chain has TRBV27 and TRBJ1-1; 8 nucleotides align to TRBD1. There are 15 residues in the CDR3. V lost 2 bases, J lost 4 bases, and 6 bases stayed unmatched. Germline V gene sequence: CDR1 MNHEY, CDR2 SMNVEV (reference sequence). CDR3 in DNA: TGTGCCAGCAGTTTAAGGGACAGGTTCGTCACTGAAGCTTTCTTT. Translating gives CASSLRDRFVTEAFF.

The rearrangement joins TRBV19 to TRBJ1-2, with 9 bases lining up with TRBD1. The V gene end was trimmed by 7 bases and the J gene end by 4 bases; junction bases not matched to a gene: 10. There are 15 residues in the CDR3. Germline assignment: CDR1 LNHDA and CDR2 SQIVND (reference sequence). The CDR3 DNA is TGTGCCAGTAATTCGGGGACAGGGAGCGGCTATGGCTACACCTTC. It translates to CASNSGTGSGYGYTF.

V is TRBV7-8 and J is TRBJ2-2, with TRBD1 matching 9 bases. CDR3 length equals 16 residues. V gave up 5 bases and J gave up 4 bases; unmatched junction bases: 8. Per the germline V gene, CDR1 is SGHVS and CDR2 is FQNEAQ. CDR3 region: CASSLGVQGATGELFF. CDR3 DNA sequence: TGTGCCAGCAGCCTTGGGGTACAGGGGGCCACCGGGGAGCTGTTTTTT.

V and J are TRBV4-1 and TRBJ2-7; D possibly corresponds to TRBD2 (6 bases). Germline CDR1 and CDR2: MGHRA and YSYEKL. V lost 1 base, J lost 6 bases, and 13 bases lay in between. The CDR3 length is 14 residues. CDR3: CASSQGPGDSEQYF. CDR3 coding DNA: TGCGCCAGCAGCCAAGGTCCGGGGGATAGCGAGCAGTACTTC.

The chain joins TRBV30 to TRBJ1-1; D is perhaps TRBD1 (5 bases). This CDR3 comprises 15 residues. From germline, CDR1 is GTSNPN and CDR2 SVGIG (reference sequence). Trimming pared 2 bases from V and 0 bases from J, leaving 13 bases between. CDR3 region: CAWSLRGFMNTEAFF. DNA for the CDR3: TGTGCCTGGAGTCTCCGGGGGTTTATGAACACTGAAGCTTTCTTT.

This chain connects TRBV6-1 to TRBJ2-7, with 7 bases identical to TRBD2. CDR1 is MNHNS, CDR2 SASEGT, per germline. V was pared by 6 bases and J by 3 bases, with 11 bases of the junction left unmatched. The CDR3 has 15 amino acids. This chain's CDR3 is CASSAAKQRGYEQYF. The CDR3 DNA is TGTGCCAGCAGCGCGGCTAAGCAGCGGGGCTACGAGCAGTACTTC.

J is TRBJ1-1 and V is TRBV19, with 7 bases identical to TRBD1. Germline V gene data show CDR1 as LNHDA and CDR2 as SQIVND (reference sequence). This CDR3 spans 15 amino acids. V shed 6 bases, J shed 1 base, and the junction held 8 bases outside the gene matches. This CDR3 is CASSPSGTENTEAFF. In DNA form, the CDR3 reads TGTGCCAGTAGCCCTTCCGGGACAGAGAACACTGAAGCTTTCTTT.

This clone was observed a handful of times. The gene calls are TRBV5-1 and TRBJ2-6; D might be TRBD1 (5 bases). V was trimmed by 7 bases and J by 1 base, leaving 12 bases between them. This CDR3 has 15 amino acids. The germline CDR1 and CDR2 sequences are SGHRS and YFSETQ. The CDR3 region has the DNA TGCGCCAGCCGGACACAGGTTTCTGGGGCCAACGTCCTGACTTTC. This encodes CASRTQVSGANVLTF. Based on the CDR3 plus reference TRBV5-1 and TRBJ2-6, the full variable domain is KAGVTQTPRYLIKTRGQQVTLSCSPISGHRSVSWYQQTPGQGLQFLFEYFSETQRNKGNFPGRFSGRQFSNSRSEMNVSTLELGDSALYLCASRTQVSGANVLTFGAGSRLTVL.

The rearrangement uses TRBV5-1 and TRBJ2-2, with 7 nucleotides matching TRBD1. The CDR3 totals 16 residues. In germline, CDR1 is SGHRS, CDR2 YFSETQ. Losses at the gene ends were 4 bases for V and 0 bases for J; bases not matched to a gene: 6. CDR3 amino acids: CASSRGTASNTGELFF. CDR3 DNA sequence: TGCGCCAGCAGCAGAGGGACAGCCTCGAACACCGGGGAGCTGTTTTTT.

This chain uses TRBV2 with TRBJ1-1, with D maybe TRBD1 (6 bases). V lost 1 base, J lost 11 bases, and 14 bases lay in between. The CDR3 loop spans 13 amino acids. CDR1 and CDR2 from the germline V gene are SNHLY and FYNNEI. Here the CDR3 reads CASSEGQASSAFF. The CDR3 bases are TGTGCCAGCAGTGAAGGACAGGCCAGTAGTGCTTTCTTT.

J is TRBJ2-5 and V is TRBV30, with unresolved D. The assigned J gene may be wrong: the sequence end matches TRBJ2-7 better. The CDR3 length is 15 residues. Germline V gene lookup returns CDR1 GTSNPN and CDR2 SVGIG (reference sequence). The CDR3 bases are TGTGCCTGGAGCCCCGGAGTTTTTTCCTCCTACGAGCAGTACTTC. It is translated as CAWSPGVFSSYEQYF.